This TCR beta chain was documented in a study of shared clonotypes between healthy human individuals (dated by TCRdb to the early 2020s). Turning to the overall study: The cohort included a few men and two women between 18 and 49 years of age. For each donor, CD4 naive and CD4 memory were each given three plates, CD8 naive was given two plates, and CD8 memory was given one plate. To estimate repertoire size and how much clonotype sharing occurs between individuals, the study deeply sequenced the blood TCR repertoires of about five healthy adults. Different laboratories and diverse techniques were used to prepare libraries and sequence TCR repertoires, to increase sequencing depth and limit assay-specific biases. Leukapheresis yielded between about 0.9 and 9 billion PBMCs per donor. What the authors observed across the whole study: Only blood was sampled, and tissue TCR repertoires likely differ from those in blood. Clonotypes shared by all four sorted-subset donors showed higher generation probabilities than non-shared clonotypes. The genetic and exposure-history diversity represented was limited by the small number of donors. Incomplete sequencing was indicated by rarefaction of sorted-subset datasets, despite the large sequencing depth. About 5% of naive CD4, roughly 3.6% of naive CD8, about 2.5% of memory CD4, and 0.35% to 0.4% of memory CD8 clonotypes were shared across a handful of donors. Naive subsets generally had larger estimated clonotype richness than memory subsets. Pairwise subsampling indicated that sequencing depth was expected to affect the degree of clonotype sharing among donors.

V and J lose 5 bases and 2 bases, and a span of 18 bases separates them. CDR1 and CDR2, per the germline V gene (reference sequence), are MNHEY and SMNVEV. There are 16 amino acids in the CDR3, from cysteine to phenylalanine inclusive. The retained sequence is limited to the CDR3, 48 bases, with the frame set at the first base. Donors were healthy HIV-negative adults with no recently reported acute infections or vaccinations. Every donor was a Caucasian adult living in Nashville, Tennessee, USA. CD4+ T cells were enriched through magnetic negative selection, after which naive cells were positively selected on CD45RA and the remaining negative fraction served as the memory subset. Blood was obtained by leukapheresis, after which PBMCs were separated by Ficoll-Histopaque density gradient centrifugation and cryopreserved in liquid nitrogen vapor phase. Analytical flow cytometry was used to check the purity and quantity of each magnetically sorted T cell population. Genomic DNA was isolated from each sorted fraction and quantified by UV absorbance on a Nanodrop 2000c.

Using the deep immunoSEQ assay, TCR CDR3 regions were amplified from genomic DNA by multiplex PCR. For each cell subset, the extracted genomic DNA was distributed evenly across all wells of several immunoSEQ 96-well plates, and each plate served as one replicate. For sorted subsets, each replicate PCR was loaded with approximately 0.2 ug genomic DNA, equivalent to approximately 33,000 T cell genomes. Purified libraries were measured with a Qubit 3.0 fluorometer, size-checked on a Bioanalyzer 2100, and measured again with the KAPA Library Quantification kit. Every immunoSEQ 96-well plate was sequenced on a separate single-read 150-cycle Illumina NextSeq 550 flow cell. The study's own analysis went as follows. Because the immunoSEQ output held only junctional sequences and lacked quality scores, the filtering could not match the filtering applied to full-length reads. To assign V/J genes and CDR3, sequences were annotated against IMGT germline references using PyIR, a Python wrapper for IgBLAST v1.9. Any read was removed if the V/J assignment was weak (E-value above 1e-6), the CDR3 was missing, or the read contained stop codons, out-of-frame junctions, or ambiguous translated residues. A V3J clonotype was defined by an identical inferred V gene, J gene, and CDR3 amino acid sequence. The percentage overlap between two repertoires was calculated by dividing the number of shared unique clonotypes by the size of the smaller repertoire. Three approaches were used to assess repertoire richness: RTK rarefaction, the Chao1 estimator, and Recon v2.1 estimates of unobserved clonotypes. Generation probabilities for all TCRbeta clonotypes obtained by the gDNA method from a handful of donors were computed using OLGA. Not all clones reach the TCRdb copy of this immuneACCESS table, which keeps in-frame sequences only. Checked studies attribute under half of the gap to unresolved V genes and leave the rest unexplained. Clonal size and the V and J genes are those of that table, whereas D and trimming came from the DNA. This sample comprises about 510,000 clones, 90% to 97% of them detected only once. The ten largest clones take up roughly 0.06% of the sample.

Turning to this clone: Its antigen is not yet known. Base qualities are not recorded, but no much larger clone differs from it by a single base.

The chain links TRBV27 with TRBJ1-1; the D gene is perhaps TRBD1, on 6 matching bases. Sequenced sample: naive CD4+ T cells sorted from blood. Taken with the paper, the label for cell subset or site translates to: CD45RA+ positively selected. The clonotype originates from a woman aged 30 to 39 in good health. The sequence in DNA is TGTGCCAGCAGTCGTCGGGGGGCGGCGGGTAACACTGAAGCTTTCTTT. It translates to CASSRRGAAGNTEAFF.